The rows below give T cell receptor beta chains drawn from one sample of a study of PD-L1 blockade in urothelial cancer. TCRdb's copy holds only in-frame clones and misses some; the assay was immunoSEQ multiplex PCR. The table includes more than 90,000 clones, around four fifths detected once. The sequenced sample was PBMCs, obtained around atezolizumab (anti-PD-L1) treatment. The receptor source for this set is a man between 65 and 80 years old with urothelial cancer. CDR3s include the opening cysteine and the closing phenylalanine or tryptophan. The D gene is left open where the match is weak. The size of a clone is reported for some rows only, either as once, few or many, or as a class for expanded clones.

V: TRBV7-2
J: TRBJ2-5
size: NA
D: TRBD2
DNA: TGTGCCAGCAGCTTAATCCCTAGCGGGCAAGAGACCCAGTACTTC
CDR3: CASSLIPSGQETQYF

V: TRBV11-3
J: TRBJ2-2
size: once
D: TRBD2
DNA: TGTGCCAGCAGCTTACTAGCGGGGACCGGGGAGCTGTTTTTT
CDR3: CASSLLAGTGELFF

V: TRBV28
J: TRBJ1-5
size: few
D: NA
DNA: TGTGCCAGCAGTTCGGTAACAGGACAATACAATCAGCCCCAGCATTTT
CDR3: CASSSVTGQYNQPQHF

V: TRBV11-1
J: TRBJ1-2
size: NA
D: TRBD1
DNA: TGTGCCAGCAGCTTAAGCCAGGGGGCCTTTAACTATGGCTACACCTTC
CDR3: CASSLSQGAFNYGYTF

V: TRBV7-3
J: TRBJ1-2
size: NA
D: NA
DNA: TGTGCCAGCAGCTTAAAAGGGCGGGATGGCTACACCTTC
CDR3: CASSLKGRDGYTF

V: TRBV10-3
J: TRBJ2-7
size: NA
D: NA
DNA: TGTGCCATCAGTGACCCTACAGGGACGGGTTTACGCGGGCAGTACTTC
CDR3: CAISDPTGTGLRGQYF

V: TRBV29-1
J: TRBJ2-3
size: NA
D: TRBD2
DNA: TGCAGCGTCGCCCTAGCGGGAGATAATTTAGATACGCAGTATTTT
CDR3: CSVALAGDNLDTQYF

V: TRBV7-6
J: TRBJ2-1
size: NA
D: TRBD2
DNA: TGTGCCAGCAGCCGGCCAGCGGGAGGCTCCTACAATGAGCAGTTCTTC
CDR3: CASSRPAGGSYNEQFF

V: TRBV12-5
J: TRBJ1-2
size: NA
D: NA
DNA: TGTGCTAGTGGTTTGTACCCCAATGAGGCGGGCGGCTACACCTTC
CDR3: CASGLYPNEAGGYTF

V: TRBV4-2
J: TRBJ1-1
size: NA
D: NA
DNA: TGTGCCAGCAGCCAAGACAGGGGGAACACTGAAGCTTTCTTT
CDR3: CASSQDRGNTEAFF

V: TRBV10-3
J: TRBJ1-6
size: NA
D: TRBD1
DNA: TGTGCCAGGTGGGGGCACAGGGGGGTCGGGTCACCCCTCCACTTT
CDR3: CARWGHRGVGSPLHF

V: TRBV5-4
J: TRBJ2-7
size: NA
D: TRBD1
DNA: TGTGCCAGCAGCTCGGGACAGGGGTACGAGCAGTACTTC
CDR3: CASSSGQGYEQYF

V: TRBV19
J: TRBJ1-1
size: NA
D: NA
DNA: TGTGCCAGTAGGGCCAACCTGAACACTGAAGCTTTCTTT
CDR3: CASRANLNTEAFF

V: TRBV7-2
J: TRBJ1-1
size: NA
D: NA
DNA: TGTGCCAGCAGCCCAACAGGGAACGCTGAAGCTTTCTTT
CDR3: CASSPTGNAEAFF

V: TRBV18
J: TRBJ1-3
size: NA
D: NA
DNA: TGTGCCAGCTCACCCGGCGAAGGGGAATCTGGAAACACCATATATTTT
CDR3: CASSPGEGESGNTIYF

V: TRBV11-2
J: TRBJ2-1
size: NA
D: TRBD1
DNA: TGTGCCAGCAGGCCGACAGGGTTCTACAATGAGCAGTTCTTC
CDR3: CASRPTGFYNEQFF

V: TRBV11-3
J: TRBJ2-3
size: NA
D: TRBD2
DNA: TGTGCCAGCACCCAAGTATCTCCGGGAGGAGCAGATACGCAGTATTTT
CDR3: CASTQVSPGGADTQYF

V: TRBV27
J: TRBJ2-5
size: NA
D: NA
DNA: TGTGCCACCAACCGTTGGGGCGATCCGCCAGAGACCCAGTACTTC
CDR3: CATNRWGDPPETQYF

V: TRBV18
J: TRBJ2-5
size: NA
D: NA
DNA: TGTGCCAGCTCCCTAACGGGGATGGAGACCCAGTACTTC
CDR3: CASSLTGMETQYF

V: TRBV6-1
J: TRBJ2-5
size: NA
D: NA
DNA: TGTGCCAGCAGTGAAGCGCTACAGCAAGAGACCCAGTACTTC
CDR3: CASSEALQQETQYF

V: TRBV5-1
J: TRBJ2-3
size: NA
D: TRBD1
DNA: TGCGCCAGCAGCTTGGCGGGACAGTCTGCCGATACGCAGTATTTT
CDR3: CASSLAGQSADTQYF

V: TRBV5-4
J: TRBJ2-5
size: once
D: NA
DNA: TGTGCCAGCAGCTTGGGCGGGACGGAAGAGACCCAGTACTTC
CDR3: CASSLGGTEETQYF

V: TRBV6-5
J: TRBJ1-1
size: NA
D: NA
DNA: TGTGCCAGCAGACCCGGGACATTAGGTAACACTGAAGCTTTCTTT
CDR3: CASRPGTLGNTEAFF

V: TRBV11-2
J: TRBJ2-7
size: once
D: NA
DNA: TGTGCCAGCAGCGAGCAAGCAGGGTGGAGATCCTACGAGCAGTACTTC
CDR3: CASSEQAGWRSYEQYF

V: TRBV10-2
J: TRBJ1-1
size: few
D: TRBD1
DNA: TGCGCCAGCAGGGGACAGGTGACGGGGACTGAAGCTTTCTTT
CDR3: CASRGQVTGTEAFF

V: TRBV5-1
J: TRBJ2-1
size: NA
D: NA
DNA: TGCGCCAGCAGCTTCGACAGACCCAACAATGAGCAGTTCTTC
CDR3: CASSFDRPNNEQFF

V: TRBV7-3
J: TRBJ2-5
size: NA
D: TRBD2
DNA: TGTGCCAGCAGCTTATCTGGAATTGAGACTAGCGGGGGGGTCCCTTTGGAGACCCAGTACTTC
CDR3: CASSLSGIETSGGVPLETQYF

V: TRBV7-9
J: TRBJ2-5
size: NA
D: TRBD1
DNA: TGTGCCAGCAGCCTAGGACAGGGGGCGGCGGAGACCCAGTACTTC
CDR3: CASSLGQGAAETQYF

V: TRBV25-1
J: TRBJ1-2
size: NA
D: NA
DNA: TGTGCCAGCAGAGGTGCCGGGGACTATGGCTACACCTTC
CDR3: CASRGAGDYGYTF

V: TRBV10-2
J: TRBJ1-5
size: NA
D: NA
DNA: TGCGCCAGCCAACCGCCCGAGGATCGGCCCCAGCATTTT
CDR3: CASQPPEDRPQHF

V: TRBV7-2
J: TRBJ2-3
size: NA
D: TRBD2
DNA: TGTGCCAGCAGTACCCTGGGTAGCGGGCCTGGGGATACGCAGTATTTT
CDR3: CASSTLGSGPGDTQYF

V: TRBV4-1
J: TRBJ2-2
size: once
D: TRBD1
DNA: TGCGCCAGCAGCCCCCTTTCAGGGGGTTACACCGGGGAGCTGTTTTTT
CDR3: CASSPLSGGYTGELFF

V: TRBV7-8
J: TRBJ2-3
size: once
D: NA
DNA: TGTGCCAGCAGCCCGCCCACGGACTCTCAGCACCTCACAGATACGCAGTATTTT
CDR3: CASSPPTDSQHLTDTQYF

V: TRBV2
J: TRBJ2-7
size: NA
D: TRBD2
DNA: TGTGCCAGCAGTCCGTTAAGGACTAGCGGGACATCCTACGAGCAGTACTTC
CDR3: CASSPLRTSGTSYEQYF

V: TRBV19
J: TRBJ1-5
size: NA
D: TRBD1
DNA: TGTGCCAGCGAATCAGGGGGATCGGATCAGCCCCAGCATTTT
CDR3: CASESGGSDQPQHF

V: TRBV29-1
J: TRBJ2-1
size: NA
D: NA
DNA: TGCAGCGTTAAAACGGAGGGACACAATGAGCAGTTCTTC
CDR3: CSVKTEGHNEQFF

V: TRBV6-6
J: TRBJ2-3
size: NA
D: NA
DNA: TGTGCCAGCAGGGCAGGTAGCACAGATACGCAGTATTTT
CDR3: CASRAGSTDTQYF

V: TRBV5-1
J: TRBJ2-5
size: once
D: TRBD2
DNA: TGCGCCAGCAGGCCCGCGGGGGGGAGCCAAGAGACCCAGTACTTC
CDR3: CASRPAGGSQETQYF

V: TRBV9
J: TRBJ1-3
size: NA
D: TRBD1
DNA: TGTGCCAGCACCTCTGGACAGGGTTACGGAAACACCATATATTTT
CDR3: CASTSGQGYGNTIYF

V: TRBV7-2
J: TRBJ1-2
size: NA
D: NA
DNA: TGTGCCAGCAGCTTAATGGGGGAGGCTGGCTACACCTTC
CDR3: CASSLMGEAGYTF

V: TRBV30
J: TRBJ2-1
size: once
D: TRBD2
DNA: TGTGCCTGGAGTCTAGCGGGTCTCTCCTACAATGAGCAGTTCTTC
CDR3: CAWSLAGLSYNEQFF

V: TRBV9
J: TRBJ1-4
size: NA
D: NA
DNA: TGTGCCAGCAGCGTGACAGCAACTAATGAAAAACTGTTTTTT
CDR3: CASSVTATNEKLFF

V: TRBV5-4
J: TRBJ2-7
size: NA
D: TRBD1
DNA: TGTGCCAGCAGCTTGGCAGGACAGGGTTACGAGCAGTACTTC
CDR3: CASSLAGQGYEQYF

V: TRBV23-1
J: TRBJ2-7
size: NA
D: NA
DNA: TGCGCCAGCAGTCAAGGTGGGCCGGTTCCCTACGAGCAGTACTTC
CDR3: CASSQGGPVPYEQYF

V: TRBV7-9
J: TRBJ1-1
size: NA
D: TRBD1
DNA: TGTGCCAGCAGCTGGGACAGGGAAAGGGCTGAAGCTTTCTTT
CDR3: CASSWDRERAEAFF

V: TRBV6-1
J: TRBJ1-4
size: NA
D: TRBD1
DNA: TGTGCCAGCAGTGCCCCCGGACAGGGAGGAAGGGAAAAACTGTTTTTT
CDR3: CASSAPGQGGREKLFF

V: TRBV9
J: TRBJ1-1
size: NA
D: NA
DNA: TGTGCCAGCAGCGTAGACCCACGGGGGGCCATGAACACTGAAGCTTTCTTT
CDR3: CASSVDPRGAMNTEAFF

V: TRBV2
J: TRBJ2-2
size: NA
D: NA
DNA: TGTGCCAGCAGTGCGGGAGTGAACACCGGGGAGCTGTTTTTT
CDR3: CASSAGVNTGELFF

V: TRBV11-3
J: TRBJ2-1
size: NA
D: TRBD2
DNA: TGTGCCAGCAGCTTAGGCCTAGCGGGAGTCTATGAGCAGTTCTTC
CDR3: CASSLGLAGVYEQFF

V: TRBV6-1
J: TRBJ1-5
size: NA
D: NA
DNA: TGTGCCAGCAGATTCGGGACTTATAGCAATCAGCCCCAGCATTTT
CDR3: CASRFGTYSNQPQHF